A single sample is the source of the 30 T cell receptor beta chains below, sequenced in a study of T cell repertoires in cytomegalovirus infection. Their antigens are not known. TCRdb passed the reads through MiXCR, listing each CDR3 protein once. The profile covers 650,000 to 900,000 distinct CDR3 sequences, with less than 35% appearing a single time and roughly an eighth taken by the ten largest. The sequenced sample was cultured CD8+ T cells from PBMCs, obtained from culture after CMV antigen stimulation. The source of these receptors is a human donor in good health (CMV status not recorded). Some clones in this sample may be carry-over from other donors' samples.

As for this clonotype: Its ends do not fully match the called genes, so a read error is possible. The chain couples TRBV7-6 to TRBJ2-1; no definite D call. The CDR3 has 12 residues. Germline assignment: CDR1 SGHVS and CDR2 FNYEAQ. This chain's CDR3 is CAGSLKGNEQFF. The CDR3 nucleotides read TGTGCCGGCAGCTTAAAAGGCAATGAGCAGTTCTTC.

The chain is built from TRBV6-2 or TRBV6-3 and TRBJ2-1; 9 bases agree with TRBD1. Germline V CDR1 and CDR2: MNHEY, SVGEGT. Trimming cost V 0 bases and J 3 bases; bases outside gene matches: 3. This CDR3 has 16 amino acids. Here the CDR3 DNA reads TGTGCCAGCAGTTACTCGGGACAGGGATACTACAATGAGCAGTTCTTC. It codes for CASSYSGQGYYNEQFF.

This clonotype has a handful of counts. CDR3 bases: TGTGCCAGTAGTACCCTCTACGAGCAGTACGTC. It is translated as CASSTLYEQYV. The rearrangement joins TRBV19 to TRBJ2-7; unclear D gene. This CDR3 is built from 11 residues. The V end was cut by 4 bases, the J end by 3 bases, with 4 bases between. Germline CDR1 LNHDA, CDR2 SQIVND (reference sequence).

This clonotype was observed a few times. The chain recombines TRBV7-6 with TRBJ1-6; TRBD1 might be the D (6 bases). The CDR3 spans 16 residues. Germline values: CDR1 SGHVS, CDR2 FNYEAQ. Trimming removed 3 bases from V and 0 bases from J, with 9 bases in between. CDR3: CASSLGTFSYNSPLHF. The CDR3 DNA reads TGTGCCAGCAGCTTGGGGACATTCTCCTATAATTCACCCCTCCACTTT.

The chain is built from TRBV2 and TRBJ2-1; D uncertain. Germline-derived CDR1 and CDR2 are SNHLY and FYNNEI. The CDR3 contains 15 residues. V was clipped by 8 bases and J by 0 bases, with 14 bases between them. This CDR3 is CASLTPRGSYNEQFF. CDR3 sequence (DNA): TGTGCCAGCCTTACTCCCCGAGGCTCCTACAATGAGCAGTTCTTC.

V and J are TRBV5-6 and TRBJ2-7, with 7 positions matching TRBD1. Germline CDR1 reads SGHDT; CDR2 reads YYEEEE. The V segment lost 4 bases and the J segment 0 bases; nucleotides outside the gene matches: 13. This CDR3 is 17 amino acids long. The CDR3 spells CASSVGLLQGVSYEQYV. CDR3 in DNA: TGTGCCAGCAGCGTAGGACTTCTGCAGGGGGTCTCCTACGAGCAGTACGTC.

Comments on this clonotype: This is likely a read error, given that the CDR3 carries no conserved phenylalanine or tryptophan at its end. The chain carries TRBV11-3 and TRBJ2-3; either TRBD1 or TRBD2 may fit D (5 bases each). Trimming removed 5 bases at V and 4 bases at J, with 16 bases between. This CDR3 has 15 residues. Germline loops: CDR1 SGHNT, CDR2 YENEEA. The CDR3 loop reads CASSPTWLGADTQYL. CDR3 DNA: TGTGCCAGCAGCCCCACTTGGCTGGGGGCAGATACGCAGTATTTG.

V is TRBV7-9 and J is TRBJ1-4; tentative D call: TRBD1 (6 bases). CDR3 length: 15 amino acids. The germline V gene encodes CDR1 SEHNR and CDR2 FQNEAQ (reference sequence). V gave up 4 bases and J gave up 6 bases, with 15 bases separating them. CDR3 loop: CASSSGEGGYEKLFF. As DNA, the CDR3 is TGTGCCAGCAGCTCCGGGGAGGGGGGGTATGAAAAACTGTTTTTT.

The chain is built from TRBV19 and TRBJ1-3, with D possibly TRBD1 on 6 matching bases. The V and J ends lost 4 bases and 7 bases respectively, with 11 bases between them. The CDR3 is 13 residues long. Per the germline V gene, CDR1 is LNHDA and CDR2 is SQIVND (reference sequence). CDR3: CASSNRDINTIYF. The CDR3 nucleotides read TGTGCCAGTAGTAACCGGGACATCAACACCATATATTTT.

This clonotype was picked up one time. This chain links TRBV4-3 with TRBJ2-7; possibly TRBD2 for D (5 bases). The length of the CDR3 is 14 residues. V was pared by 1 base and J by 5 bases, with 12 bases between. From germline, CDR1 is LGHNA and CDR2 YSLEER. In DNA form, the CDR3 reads TGCGCCAGCAGCCAAGTTGTCGGGGTGGACGAGCAGTACGTC. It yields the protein CASSQVVGVDEQYV.

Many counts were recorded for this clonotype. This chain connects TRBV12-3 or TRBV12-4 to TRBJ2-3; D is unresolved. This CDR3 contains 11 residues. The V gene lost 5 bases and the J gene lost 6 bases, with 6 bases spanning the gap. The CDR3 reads CASSMGDTQYF. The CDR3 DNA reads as TGTGCCAGCAGTATGGGGGATACGCAGTATTTT.

CDR3 DNA sequence: TGCGCCAGCAGCGAACTCGGGTCTGCCAAAAACATTCAGTACTTC. Protein: CASSELGSAKNIQYF. This chain links TRBV4-1 with TRBJ2-4; D not certain. Between the trimmed V and J ends, which lost 5 bases and 1 base, there was a span of 12 bases. In germline, CDR1 is MGHRA, CDR2 YSYEKL. CDR3 size: 15 residues.

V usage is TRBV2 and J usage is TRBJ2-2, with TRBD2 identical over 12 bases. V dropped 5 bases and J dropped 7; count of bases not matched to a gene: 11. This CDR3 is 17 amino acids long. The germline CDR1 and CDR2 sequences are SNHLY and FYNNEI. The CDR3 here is CASSPRTSGAPGGELFF. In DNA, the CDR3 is TGTGCCAGCAGTCCAAGGACTAGCGGGGCCCCGGGCGGGGAGCTGTTTTTT.

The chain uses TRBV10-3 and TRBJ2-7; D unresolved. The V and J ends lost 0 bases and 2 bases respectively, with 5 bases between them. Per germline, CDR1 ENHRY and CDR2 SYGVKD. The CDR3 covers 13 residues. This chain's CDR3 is CAISESLTYEQYF. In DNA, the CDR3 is TGTGCCATCAGTGAGTCGCTAACCTACGAGCAGTACTTC.

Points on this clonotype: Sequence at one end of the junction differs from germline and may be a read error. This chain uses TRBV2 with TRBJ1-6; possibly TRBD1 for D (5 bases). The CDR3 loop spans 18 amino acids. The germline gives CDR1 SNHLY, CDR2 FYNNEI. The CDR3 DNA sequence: TGTGTCAGCAGTGAAAGAGGGTTTAGAACAGGATCTAATTCACCCCTCCACTTT. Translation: CVSSERGFRTGSNSPLHF. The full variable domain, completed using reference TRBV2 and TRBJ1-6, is EPEVTQTPSHQVTQMGQEVILRCVPISNHLYFYWYRQILGQKVEFLVSFYNNEISEKSEIFDDQFSVERPDGSNFTLKIRSTKLEDSAMYFCVSSERGFRTGSNSPLHFGNGTRLTVT.

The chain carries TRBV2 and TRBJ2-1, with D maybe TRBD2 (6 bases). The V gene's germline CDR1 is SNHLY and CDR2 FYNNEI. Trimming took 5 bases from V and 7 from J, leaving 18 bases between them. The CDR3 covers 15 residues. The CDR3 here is CASSRRFGEANEQFF. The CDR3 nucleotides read TGTGCCAGCAGTAGACGGTTCGGGGAGGCGAATGAGCAGTTCTTC.

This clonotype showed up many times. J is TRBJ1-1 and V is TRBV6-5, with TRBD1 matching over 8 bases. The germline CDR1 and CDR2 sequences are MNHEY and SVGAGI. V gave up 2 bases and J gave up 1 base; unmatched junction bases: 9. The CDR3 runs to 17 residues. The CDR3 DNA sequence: TGTGCCAGCAGTTACCAAGAGACAGGGGTGGGGAACACTGAAGCTTTCTTT. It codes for CASSYQETGVGNTEAFF.

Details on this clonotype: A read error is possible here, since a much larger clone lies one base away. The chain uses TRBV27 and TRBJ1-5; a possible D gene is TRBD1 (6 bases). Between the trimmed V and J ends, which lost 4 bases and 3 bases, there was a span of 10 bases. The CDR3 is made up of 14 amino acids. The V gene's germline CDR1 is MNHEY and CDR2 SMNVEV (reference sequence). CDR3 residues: CASSWAGDNQPQHF. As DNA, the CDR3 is TGTGCCAGCAGTTGGGCAGGGGACAATCAGCCCCAGCATTTT.

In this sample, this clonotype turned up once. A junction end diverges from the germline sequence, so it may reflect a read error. CDR3 region: CVSSCGTGAFYGQYF. CDR3 bases: TGTGTCAGCAGCTGTGGGACAGGGGCATTCTACGGGCAGTACTTC. The chain carries TRBV5-7 and TRBJ2-7; TRBD1 agrees at 10 bases. TRBV5-7 is known as an ORF, though its function is uncertain. The CDR3 is 15 amino acids.

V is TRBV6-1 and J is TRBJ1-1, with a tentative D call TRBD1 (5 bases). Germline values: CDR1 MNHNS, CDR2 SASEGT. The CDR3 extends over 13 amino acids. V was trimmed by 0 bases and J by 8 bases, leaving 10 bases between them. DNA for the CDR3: TGTGCCAGCAGTGAAGCTCAGGGAAACGAAGCTTTCTTT. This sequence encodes CASSEAQGNEAFF.

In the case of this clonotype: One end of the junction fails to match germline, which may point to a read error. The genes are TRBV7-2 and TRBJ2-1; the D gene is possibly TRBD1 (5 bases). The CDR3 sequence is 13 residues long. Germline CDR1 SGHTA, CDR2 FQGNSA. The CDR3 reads CASSPRVYNEQSF. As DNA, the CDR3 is TGTGCCAGCAGCCCCAGGGTTTACAATGAGCAGTCCTTC.

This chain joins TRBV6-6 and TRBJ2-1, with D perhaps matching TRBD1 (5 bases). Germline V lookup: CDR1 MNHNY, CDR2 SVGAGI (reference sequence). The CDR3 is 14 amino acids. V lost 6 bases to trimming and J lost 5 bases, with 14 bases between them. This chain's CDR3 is CASSHDDRNNEQFF. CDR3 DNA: TGTGCCAGCAGCCACGATGACAGAAACAATGAGCAGTTCTTC.

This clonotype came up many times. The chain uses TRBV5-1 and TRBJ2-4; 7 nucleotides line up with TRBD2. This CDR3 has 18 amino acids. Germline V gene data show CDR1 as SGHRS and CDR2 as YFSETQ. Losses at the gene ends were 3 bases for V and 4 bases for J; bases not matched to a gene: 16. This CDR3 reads CASSSAGSRGGRKNIQYF. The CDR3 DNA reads TGCGCCAGCAGCTCAGCCGGGTCCCGCGGGGGTCGGAAAAACATTCAGTACTTC.

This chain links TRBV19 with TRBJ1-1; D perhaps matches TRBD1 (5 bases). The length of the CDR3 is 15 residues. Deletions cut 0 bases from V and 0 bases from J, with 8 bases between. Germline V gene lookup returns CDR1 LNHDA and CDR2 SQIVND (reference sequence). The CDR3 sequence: CASSIDPGVNTEAFF. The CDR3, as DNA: TGTGCCAGTAGTATAGATCCGGGGGTGAACACTGAAGCTTTCTTT.

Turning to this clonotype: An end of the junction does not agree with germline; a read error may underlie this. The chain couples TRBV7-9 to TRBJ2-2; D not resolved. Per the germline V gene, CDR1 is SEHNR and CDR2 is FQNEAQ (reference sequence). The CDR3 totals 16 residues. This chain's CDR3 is CVSSRSGRTNTGELFF. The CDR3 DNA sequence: TGTGTCAGCAGCCGTTCCGGACGGACCAACACCGGGGAGCTGTTTTTT.

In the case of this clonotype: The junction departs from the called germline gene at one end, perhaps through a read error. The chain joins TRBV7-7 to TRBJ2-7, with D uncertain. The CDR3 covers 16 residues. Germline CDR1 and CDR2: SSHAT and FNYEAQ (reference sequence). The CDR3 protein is CASSLGPTEKTYEQYF. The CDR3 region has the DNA TGTGCTAGCAGCTTGGGCCCCACGGAGAAAACGTACGAGCAGTACTTC. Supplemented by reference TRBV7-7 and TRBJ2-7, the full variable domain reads GAGVSQSPRYKVTKRGQDVTLRCDPISSHATLYWYQQALGQGPEFLTYFNYEAQPDKSGLPSDRFSAERPEGSISTLTIQRTEQRDSAMYRCASSLGPTEKTYEQYFGPGTRLTVT.

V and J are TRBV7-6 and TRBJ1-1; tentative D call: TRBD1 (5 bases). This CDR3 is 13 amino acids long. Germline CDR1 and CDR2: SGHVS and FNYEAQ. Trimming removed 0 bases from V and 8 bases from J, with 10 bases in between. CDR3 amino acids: CASSLAPGGEAFF. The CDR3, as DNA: TGTGCCAGCAGCTTAGCTCCCGGGGGAGAAGCTTTCTTT.

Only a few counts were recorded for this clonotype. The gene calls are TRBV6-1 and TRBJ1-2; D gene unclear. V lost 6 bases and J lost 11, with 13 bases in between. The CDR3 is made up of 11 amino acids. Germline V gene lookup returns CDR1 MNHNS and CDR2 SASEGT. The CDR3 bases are TGTGCCAGCAGGCCCGCAGTTTGGTACACCTTC. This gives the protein CASRPAVWYTF.

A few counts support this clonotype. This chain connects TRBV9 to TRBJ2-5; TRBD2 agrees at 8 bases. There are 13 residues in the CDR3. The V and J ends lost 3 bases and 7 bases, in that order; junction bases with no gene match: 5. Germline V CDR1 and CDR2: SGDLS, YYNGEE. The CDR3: CASSETSARTQYF. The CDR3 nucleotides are TGTGCCAGCAGCGAGACTAGCGCAAGGACCCAGTACTTC.

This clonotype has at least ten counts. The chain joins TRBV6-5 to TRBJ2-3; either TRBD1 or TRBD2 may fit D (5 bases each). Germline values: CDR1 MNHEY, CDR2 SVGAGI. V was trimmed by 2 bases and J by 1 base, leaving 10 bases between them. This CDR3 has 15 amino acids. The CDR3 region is CASSYARGRTDTQYF. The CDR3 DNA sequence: TGTGCCAGCAGTTACGCTCGGGGCCGCACAGATACGCAGTATTTT.